The clone carrying this T cell receptor (beta chain) was picked up a small number of times. Antigen specificity is unknown. Time point here: patch test 3, about 24 weeks after DPC sensitization. Treatment indicated: therapeutic diphenylcyclopropenone sensitization with weekly scalp DPC. Staff drew blood before applying each patch test. This specimen belongs to a study of human T cells and chemical hapten exposure. Findings of the study overall: After DPC sensitization, TCRs above 1 in 1000 frequency showed no change.

Library preparation tagged each individual cDNA molecule with a unique molecular identifier. Authors' analysis steps: Counting gave a median of around 100,000 TCRs per sample, with values ranging from roughly 20,000 to 700,000. TCRdb analysed the RACE reads with MiXCR anew, one entry per CDR3 protein. These V and J calls derive from TCRdb rather than the authors' analysis. This repertoire shows 80,000 to 100,000 distinct CDR3 sequences, less than 35% found once; its top ten account for 10%. J was trimmed by 5 bases and V by 4 bases; bases with no gene match: 7. Per the germline V gene, CDR1 is SGHNT and CDR2 is YYREEE (reference sequence). This CDR3 comprises 14 residues.

Source: whole blood, taken in connection with sensitization to the hapten diphenylcyclopropenone (DPC). The clonotype was recovered from a man aged 40-55 years with alopecia areata. Some clones in this sample may be carry-over from other donors' samples. V is TRBV5-4 and J is TRBJ2-7, with 9 bases fitting TRBD2. For the CDR3, the DNA is TGTGCCAGCAGCCTTGGACTAGCGCCCAACGAGCAGTACTTC. This codes for CASSLGLAPNEQYF. Supplemented by reference TRBV5-4 and TRBJ2-7, the full variable domain reads ETGVTQSPTHLIKTRGQQVTLRCSSQSGHNTVSWYQQALGQGPQFIFQYYREEENGRGNFPPRFSGLQFPNYSSELNVNALELDDSALYLCASSLGLAPNEQYFGPGTRLTVT.